What follows are 14 T cell receptor beta chains derived from one specimen sequenced in a study of shared clonotypes between healthy human individuals. Clones were read by immunoSEQ multiplex PCR, and TCRdb kept only the in-frame ones, dropping some. The data contain approximately 2.1 million clones, 85% to 95% of them seen just once; the ten biggest clones take up 0.39%. The sample taken for sequencing was naive CD4+ T cells from PBMCs. Subset indicated: CD45RA+ positively selected. These receptors were collected from a man younger than 35 in good health. Some clones in this sample may be carry-over from other donors' samples.

This clone was picked up one time. This chain connects TRBV28 to TRBJ1-5; TRBD1 matches 8 bases. The CDR3 has 15 amino acids. Trimming cost V 3 bases and J 6 bases; bases outside gene matches: 7. Germline-derived CDR1 and CDR2 are MDHEN and SYDVKM. As DNA, the CDR3 is TGTGCCAGCAGTTTTGGCAGGGGGCGGACTCAGCCCCAGCATTTT. Translation: CASSFGRGRTQPQHF.

Worth noting for this clone: This sample includes further DNA sequences coding for the same CDR3. This chain connects TRBV7-9 to TRBJ1-1; TRBD1 might be the D (5 bases). Looked up from germline, CDR1 is SEHNR and CDR2 is FQNEAQ (reference sequence). CDR3 size: 14 residues. V lost 3 bases and J lost 2, with 10 bases in between. The CDR3 DNA is TGTGCCAGCAGCTTGCAGGGTTCAAACACTGAAGCTTTCTTT. As protein: CASSLQGSNTEAFF.

With regard to this clone: This sample includes further DNA sequences coding for the same CDR3. The chain joins TRBV6-1 to TRBJ1-1; 8 bases are a match to TRBD1. The CDR3 sequence is 14 residues long. Unmatched junction bases numbered 4, after V lost 6 bases and J lost 1 base. Germline CDR1 MNHNS, CDR2 SASEGT. This chain's CDR3 is CASRPGQANTEAFF. CDR3 nucleotides: TGTGCCAGCAGACCGGGACAGGCGAACACTGAAGCTTTCTTT.

The gene calls are TRBV27 and TRBJ2-1, with a weak D call TRBD2 (6 bases). The ends were cut back, 4 bases at V and 5 bases at J, with 15 bases in the middle. This CDR3 spans 15 amino acids. CDR1 is MNHEY and CDR2 is SMNVEV in the germline V gene (reference sequence). Written as DNA, the CDR3 is TGTGCCAGCAGTTCGGTAGCGGCCCGAAACAATGAGCAGTTCTTC. It specifies CASSSVAARNNEQFF.

The rearrangement uses TRBV7-9 and TRBJ2-1, with 14 bases fitting TRBD2. V was pared by 5 bases and J by 8 bases, with 17 bases of the junction left unmatched. The CDR3 totals 19 residues. CDR1 is SEHNR, CDR2 FQNEAQ, per germline (reference sequence). The CDR3 DNA sequence: TGTGCCAGCAGCCGAACTGGACTAGCGGGAGGACGAAGCACCCATGAGCAGTTCTTC. Its translation is CASSRTGLAGGRSTHEQFF.

The chain combines TRBV7-2 with TRBJ1-4, with a tentative D call TRBD1 (6 bases). CDR1 is SGHTA, CDR2 FQGNSA, per germline. The germline V and J ends were trimmed by 2 bases and 4 bases, with 8 bases remaining between them. The CDR3 extends over 14 amino acids. CDR3 DNA: TGTGCCAGCAGCTTAAGGGGGGATAATGAAAAACTGTTTTTT. The encoded protein is CASSLRGDNEKLFF.

The genes are TRBV7-2 and TRBJ2-2, with TRBD1 identical over 7 bases. This CDR3 region has 15 residues. V was clipped by 5 bases and J by 7 bases; unmatched bases: 10. Looked up from germline, CDR1 is SGHTA and CDR2 is FQGNSA. The CDR3, as DNA: TGTGCCAGCAGCGTCGCCACAGGGGCCGTCGGGGAGCTGTTTTTT. It is translated as CASSVATGAVGELFF.

This clone was counted a few times. The gene calls are TRBV30 and TRBJ1-1; D perhaps matches TRBD1 (5 bases). The V and J ends lost 7 bases and 7 bases respectively, with 16 bases between them. Germline CDR1 is GTSNPN and CDR2 is SVGIG (reference sequence). The CDR3 loop spans 12 amino acids. The CDR3 loop reads CALWDDRYEAFF. In DNA form, the CDR3 reads TGTGCCTTATGGGACGACCGCTATGAAGCTTTCTTT.

The chain combines TRBV5-4 with TRBJ2-3; the D is unclear. Trimming removed 3 bases at V and 6 bases at J, with 11 bases between. This CDR3 region has 13 residues. Germline V gives CDR1 SGHNT, CDR2 YYREEE (reference sequence). The DNA for the CDR3 is TGTGCCAGCAGCTCCTCCTTGGGGGATACGCAGTATTTT. Encoded protein: CASSSSLGDTQYF.

This clone was seen only a few times. The CDR3 region has the DNA TGTGCCATCAGTGTTGGGCCTCTGAACACTGAAGCTTTCTTT. Its translation is CAISVGPLNTEAFF. V usage is TRBV10-3 and J usage is TRBJ1-1, with unresolved D. Trimming pared 4 bases from V and 0 bases from J, leaving 9 bases between. This CDR3 region has 14 residues. Germline values: CDR1 ENHRY, CDR2 SYGVKD.

This chain uses TRBV13 with TRBJ2-1; TRBD2 agrees at 7 bases. With 5 bases clipped from V and 8 bases from J, the junction kept 12 bases outside the gene matches. Germline V gives CDR1 PRHDT, CDR2 FYEKMQ (reference sequence). The CDR3 extends over 15 amino acids. The CDR3: CASSPPGRSIYEQFF. In DNA form, the CDR3 reads TGTGCCAGCAGCCCTCCCGGGAGGAGTATATATGAGCAGTTCTTC.

The V and J genes are TRBV15 and TRBJ1-1; the D gene is possibly TRBD1 (5 bases). Trimming took off 4 bases at V and 4 bases at J, with 13 bases between the two ends. The V gene's germline CDR1 is LNHNV and CDR2 YYDKDF (reference sequence). This CDR3 is built from 14 residues. CDR3 DNA sequence: TGTGCCACCAGCATCGCAGGGCGCGGCACTGAAGCTTTCTTT. Its protein product is CATSIAGRGTEAFF.

The chain carries TRBV5-1 and TRBJ2-1, with D perhaps TRBD2 (5 bases). The germline gives CDR1 SGHRS, CDR2 YFSETQ. V shed 7 bases and J shed 5 bases, with 13 bases lying between them. CDR3 length: 13 residues. The CDR3 bases are TGCGCCAGCGGAACACTAGACAACAATGAGCAGTTCTTC. It translates to CASGTLDNNEQFF.

The table lists this clone with a count of one. The chain is built from TRBV18 and TRBJ1-6; D is unclear. Germline V gene data show CDR1 as KGHSH and CDR2 as LQKENI. The germline V and J ends were trimmed by 6 bases and 7 bases, with 7 bases remaining between them. This CDR3 has 12 amino acids. This chain's CDR3 is CASSHPNSPLHF. CDR3 DNA: TGTGCCAGCTCCCACCCCAATTCACCCCTCCACTTT.